The rows below give T cell receptor beta chains drawn from one sample of a study of OX40 agonist ivuxolimab in advanced cancers. Clones were sequenced by immunoSEQ multiplex PCR, and TCRdb holds only the in-frame ones, with some missing. The data contain 45,000 to 55,000 clones, 65% to 85% of them singletons. Sequencing used CD4+ or CD8+ T cells sorted from blood, obtained in a trial of the OX40 agonist ivuxolimab. The receptors stem from an adult with an advanced solid tumor such as melanoma, head and neck, liver or kidney cancer. Each CDR3 is given with its conserved first and last residue. A D gene is named only where the DNA matches it firmly. The size entry is marked missing in some rows and otherwise reads once, few, many or a size class.

>.|TRBV12-5|.|TRBJ2-5
CASGLAGPYQETQYF
TGTGCTAGTGGTTTGGCAGGCCCGTACCAAGAGACCCAGTACTTC
>.|TRBV5-8|.|TRBJ2-3
CASSLFRQGSTDTQYF
TGTGCCAGCAGCTTGTTTCGGCAGGGTAGCACAGATACGCAGTATTTT
>.|TRBV19|.|TRBJ1-6
CASSIEAHSSPLHF
TGTGCCAGTAGTATTGAGGCTCATTCTTCACCCCTCCACTTT
>.|TRBV5-1|.|TRBJ1-4
CASSFSRNLENEKLFF
TGCGCCAGCAGCTTTTCCAGGAATCTTGAAAATGAAAAACTGTTTTTT
>.|TRBV5-5|.|TRBJ1-2
CASIPGLPPLRYGYTF
TGTGCCAGCATCCCGGGACTTCCCCCCCTGAGATATGGCTACACCTTC
>.|TRBV7-2|TRBD1|TRBJ1-2
CASSFGQGANYGYTF
TGTGCCAGCAGCTTCGGACAGGGAGCTAACTATGGCTACACCTTC
>.|TRBV9|.|TRBJ2-2
CASSVRSGGGELFF
TGTGCCAGCAGCGTCCGCTCGGGCGGCGGGGAGCTGTTTTTT
>.|TRBV6-1|TRBD2|TRBJ2-2
CASRRPGGGTGELFF
TGTGCCAGCCGGCGACCGGGGGGGGGCACCGGGGAGCTGTTTTTT
>once|TRBV7-9|TRBD2|TRBJ2-2
CASQAGGTGELFF
TGTGCCAGCCAGGCGGGAGGCACCGGGGAGCTGTTTTTT
>.|TRBV6-5|.|TRBJ2-7
CASSPDIRYEQYF
TGTGCCAGCAGCCCTGACATACGCTACGAGCAGTACTTC
>.|TRBV10-1|.|TRBJ1-5
CASIGRVGYGLHQPQHF
TGCGCCAGCATTGGCAGGGTGGGTTATGGTCTCCATCAGCCCCAGCATTTT
>.|TRBV23-1|.|TRBJ2-6
CASSLINTQQSRANVLTF
TGCGCCAGCAGTCTGATTAATACGCAACAAAGTCGGGCCAACGTCCTGACTTTC
>.|TRBV9|.|TRBJ2-1
CASSTDHLEQFF
TGTGCCAGCAGCACAGACCATTTGGAGCAGTTCTTC
>.|TRBV5-6|.|TRBJ1-5
CASSRLGRDEQPQHF
TGTGCCAGCAGCCGGTTGGGGAGGGATGAGCAGCCCCAGCATTTT
>.|TRBV9|.|TRBJ1-2
CASSVEGATYGYTF
TGTGCCAGCAGCGTAGAAGGGGCCACCTATGGCTACACCTTC
>.|TRBV19|.|TRBJ1-2
CASSIRQANYGYTF
TGTGCCAGTAGTATCCGACAGGCCAACTATGGCTACACCTTC
>once|TRBV19|.|TRBJ2-2
CASSIDGAGLLRTGELFF
TGTGCCAGTAGTATAGATGGGGCAGGTCTGTTAAGGACCGGGGAGCTGTTTTTT